This is a list of T cell receptor beta chains from one sample in a study of CD8 T cells in ankylosing spondylitis. Via MiXCR, TCRdb re-called the 5' RACE reads, giving one row per CDR3 protein. The sample yields some 220,000 distinct CDR3 sequences, 6% to 8% seen once. Sequencing was done on a sample of blood, either unsorted or a sorted T cell fraction (not recorded which). The receptors here all came from a male donor with ankylosing spondylitis. The CDR3 runs from the conserved cysteine through the conserved F or W. D genes are given only for firm matches. The listing skips clone size in some rows; elsewhere it reads once, few, many or a size class.

NA,TRBJ1-6,NA,TRBV27,CASSPRNSPLHF,TGTGCCAGCAGTCCCCGAAATTCACCCCTCCACTTT
few,TRBJ2-6,TRBD1,TRBV4-3,CASSGDRGSGANVLTF,TGCGCCAGCAGCGGGGACAGGGGATCTGGGGCCAACGTCCTGACTTTC
many,TRBJ2-1,TRBD2,TRBV5-4,CASSLGVRAGGNEQFF,TGTGCCAGCAGCTTGGGGGTCCGAGCGGGAGGCAATGAGCAGTTCTTC
many,TRBJ2-1,TRBD2,TRBV7-2,CASSLVASGVMREQFF,TGTGCCAGCAGCTTAGTCGCTAGCGGAGTGATGAGGGAGCAGTTCTTC
few,TRBJ1-2,NA,TRBV3-1,CASSQGTFYGYTF,TGTGCCAGCAGCCAAGGGACATTCTATGGCTACACCTTC
many,TRBJ1-2,NA,TRBV20-1,CSARPGQRDYGYTF,TGCAGTGCTCGACCGGGACAACGCGACTATGGCTACACCTTC
many,TRBJ1-4,NA,TRBV28,CASSQDPSGEKLFF,TGTGCCAGCAGTCAGGACCCCTCGGGGGAAAAACTGTTTTTT
many,TRBJ2-2,NA,TRBV4-3,CASSQDVGAPVTGELFF,TGCGCCAGCAGCCAAGACGTTGGGGCGCCGGTCACCGGGGAGCTGTTTTTT
many,TRBJ1-1,TRBD1,TRBV29-1,CSVMTGTGGTEAFF,TGCAGCGTTATGACCGGGACAGGGGGCACTGAAGCTTTCTTT
NA,TRBJ2-1,TRBD2,TRBV6-7,CASSTCSGCSYNEQFF,TGTGCCAGCAGTACTTGTAGCGGGTGCAGCTACAATGAGCAGTTCTTC
NA,TRBJ2-1,TRBD1,TRBV19,CASRGAGGSYNEQFF,TGTGCCAGTAGGGGGGCAGGGGGCTCCTACAATGAGCAGTTCTTC
few,TRBJ2-4,NA,TRBV20-1,CSARDGRLGKNIQYF,TGCAGTGCTAGGGACGGCCGACTGGGCAAAAACATTCAGTACTTC
many,TRBJ1-2,TRBD1,TRBV4-3,CASSQDIRDRVDGYTF,TGCGCCAGCAGCCAAGATATCCGGGACAGGGTTGACGGCTACACCTTC
many,TRBJ2-1,TRBD1,TRBV15,CATKGTGWREQFF,TGTGCCACCAAGGGGACAGGGTGGCGTGAGCAGTTCTTC
many,TRBJ1-2,NA,TRBV9,CASSAPGSHMGYTF,TGTGCCAGCAGCGCACCGGGCTCCCACATGGGCTACACCTTC
NA,TRBJ2-7,NA,TRBV6-2/TRBV6-3,CASEDSYSSYEQYF,TGTGCCAGCGAAGACAGTTACAGCTCCTACGAGCAGTACTTC
many,TRBJ2-5,NA,TRBV28,CASSLSPSGGQETQYF,TGTGCCAGCAGTTTATCGCCCAGCGGAGGTCAAGAGACCCAGTACTTC
many,TRBJ2-2,NA,TRBV27,CASATLRLTNTGELFF,TGTGCCAGCGCTACGTTAAGACTCACGAACACCGGGGAGCTGTTTTTT
NA,TRBJ1-5,NA,TRBV18,CASSPTEAYSNQPQHF,TGTGCCAGCTCACCAACAGAGGCTTATAGCAATCAGCCCCAGCATTTT
many,TRBJ2-7,NA,TRBV20-1,CSARDPGNSYEQYF,TGCAGTGCTAGAGATCCTGGAAACTCCTACGAGCAGTACTTC
NA,TRBJ2-7,NA,TRBV11-2,CASSRSGERAYEQYF,TGTGCCAGCAGCCGAAGCGGAGAAAGAGCCTACGAGCAGTACTTC
many,TRBJ2-1,NA,TRBV28,CASRIYQRGSNEQFF,TGTGCCAGCAGGATCTACCAACGAGGGAGTAATGAGCAGTTCTTC
NA,TRBJ2-5,NA,TRBV7-2,CASSLGSAGTFQETQYF,TGTGCCAGCAGCTTAGGGTCGGCGGGGACCTTCCAAGAGACCCAGTACTTC
NA,TRBJ2-7,NA,TRBV6-2/TRBV6-3,CASSSGWREQYF,TGTGCCAGCAGTTCCGGGTGGCGCGAGCAGTACTTC
few,TRBJ1-5,NA,TRBV28,CASSPLYGSNQPQHF,TGTGCCAGCAGTCCTCTTTATGGTAGCAATCAGCCCCAGCATTTT
many,TRBJ2-5,NA,TRBV25-1,CASRTGRTQYF,TGTGCCAGCAGGACAGGCAGGACCCAGTACTTC
NA,TRBJ2-1,NA,TRBV7-8,CASSFLRGPGYNEQFF,TGTGCCAGCAGCTTCCTCCGGGGGCCTGGATACAATGAGCAGTTCTTC
many,TRBJ2-5,NA,TRBV6-2/TRBV6-3,CASSYSPRETGETQYF,TGTGCCAGCAGTTACTCGCCACGGGAGACAGGAGAGACCCAGTACTTC
NA,TRBJ2-4,NA,TRBV7-6,CASSPGPAGPIQYF,TGTGCCAGCAGCCCCGGGCCAGCGGGTCCAATTCAGTACTTC
many,TRBJ2-7,TRBD2,TRBV20-1,CSARPTTSGRAYEQYF,TGCAGTGCTAGACCAACTACTAGCGGGAGGGCCTACGAGCAGTACTTC
NA,TRBJ2-7,NA,TRBV12-3/TRBV12-4,CASSPIGWGEQYF,TGTGCCAGCAGCCCCATCGGCTGGGGCGAGCAGTACTTC